These T cell receptor beta chains were read from a single sample in a study of T cell repertoires in cytomegalovirus infection. What these receptors recognize is not known. TCRdb reprocessed the reads with MiXCR, giving one entry per CDR3 protein. Seen here are 400,000 to 600,000 distinct CDR3 sequences, under 45% observed once, and the top ten hold roughly two fifths. This specimen was cultured PBMCs, taken from culture after CMV antigen stimulation. Receptors were obtained from a human donor in good health (CMV status not recorded). Some clones in this sample may be carry-over from other donors' samples. Each CDR3 is given with its conserved first and last residue. A D gene is named only where the DNA matches it firmly. Clone size is stated in some rows and not others, as once, few, many or a class when expanded.

D	V	size	J	DNA	CDR3
NA	TRBV5-1	NA	TRBJ2-3	TGCGCCAGCAGCTCCCAGCCTTCCCAGGGAACGCAGTATTTT	CASSSQPSQGTQYF
TRBD2	TRBV6-1	NA	TRBJ2-7	TGTGCCAGCAGGGGACTTGCGGGAGGGTTAGAGCAGTACTTC	CASRGLAGGLEQYF
NA	TRBV7-8	NA	TRBJ2-7	TGTGCCAGCAGCTTAAGGGACGACTACGAGCAGTACTTC	CASSLRDDYEQYF
NA	TRBV6-2/TRBV6-3	NA	TRBJ2-3	TGTGCCAGCGGACTACCCAGGCGAGACCCCACAGATACGCAGTATTTT	CASGLPRRDPTDTQYF
NA	TRBV14	NA	TRBJ1-3	TGTGCCAGCAGCCCCTTAGGGAGTGGAAACACCATATATTTT	CASSPLGSGNTIYF
NA	TRBV12-3/TRBV12-4	NA	TRBJ1-2	TGTGCCAGCCTCCGTGACGGCCAGGGCTACACCTTC	CASLRDGQGYTF
TRBD2	TRBV2	NA	TRBJ2-3	TGTGCCAGCAGTGAAGATCTAGCGGGAGGGCCCCCAGATACGCAGTATTTT	CASSEDLAGGPPDTQYF
NA	TRBV6-6	NA	TRBJ1-1	TGTGCCACCGAACCTTCTCAGGGTCTCGGGAACACTGAAGCTTTCTTT	CATEPSQGLGNTEAFF
NA	TRBV20-1	NA	TRBJ2-7	TGCAGTGCTGAACACAGATTAGGTTCGTACGAGCAGTACTTC	CSAEHRLGSYEQYF
NA	TRBV7-8	NA	TRBJ1-5	TGTGCCAGCAGCTTAGCCCGATTGGGGGGTGTGCAGCCCCAGCATTTT	CASSLARLGGVQPQHF
NA	TRBV5-4	NA	TRBJ1-1	TGTGCCAGCAGCTTGGAACCGTTTATGAACACTGAAGCTTTCTTT	CASSLEPFMNTEAFF
NA	TRBV19	few	TRBJ2-5	TGTGCCAGTAATACAAATCGGAAAGAGACCCAGTACTTC	CASNTNRKETQYF
NA	TRBV7-2	NA	TRBJ1-4	TGTGCCAGCAGCCTCCAGGGTCTGCGTGAAAAACTGTTTTTT	CASSLQGLREKLFF
TRBD2	TRBV28	few	TRBJ2-1	TGTGCCAGCACATCCCGACTAGCGGGGGGCTCCTCCTACAATGAGCAGTTCTTC	CASTSRLAGGSSYNEQFF
TRBD2	TRBV7-2	few	TRBJ2-1	TGTGCCAGCAGATTAACTAGCGGGAGGGCCGGCGAGCAGTTCTTC	CASRLTSGRAGEQFF